The rows below give T cell receptor beta chains drawn from one sample of a study of vaccination and CD4 T cells after COVID-19. TCRdb processed the PCR reads anew with MiXCR; each CDR3 protein has one entry. The data contain over 20,000 distinct CDR3 sequences, around 33% of them singletons. Which antigens these TCRs recognize remains unknown. This sample comprised CD4+ T cells from blood, cultured in vitro, obtained about 7 months after SARS-CoV-2 vaccination. Receptor source: a human donor who had recovered from COVID-19. The CDR3 runs from the conserved cysteine through the conserved F or W. D genes are given only for firm matches. Not all rows give a size; the values are once, few, many and, for expanded clones, a class.

clone_size	v_call	d_call	j_call	cdr3_nt	cdr3_aa
NA	TRBV28	NA	TRBJ1-2	TGTGCCATCAACCCAGGGGCGAGGGGCTACACCTTC	CAINPGARGYTF
NA	TRBV24-1	NA	TRBJ1-5	TGTGCCACCAGTGAGAGGCGGTTCGATCAGCCCCAGCATTTT	CATSERRFDQPQHF
few	TRBV18	TRBD1	TRBJ2-7	TGTGCCAGCTCACCAGGGACAGGGAGGGGCATCGAGCAGTACTTC	CASSPGTGRGIEQYF
NA	TRBV5-4	TRBD1	TRBJ2-1	TGTGCCAGCAGCTTCAGGCAGGGGGCCAATGAGCAGTTCTTC	CASSFRQGANEQFF
NA	TRBV6-5	NA	TRBJ2-1	TGTGCCAGCAGGTACAATGAGCAGTTCTTC	CASRYNEQFF
medium-sized	TRBV21-1	NA	TRBJ1-5	TGTGCCAGCAGCAAAGGGGGCAATCAGCCCCAGCATTTT	CASSKGGNQPQHF
few	TRBV25-1	NA	TRBJ2-5	TGTGCCAGCAGTAGAGGGATCGGAGAGACCCAGTACTTC	CASSRGIGETQYF
NA	TRBV25-1	NA	TRBJ1-2	TGTGCCAGCAGTGAATATACCCCGTCGCCAGGCTATGGCTACACCTTC	CASSEYTPSPGYGYTF
NA	TRBV6-5	TRBD1	TRBJ2-7	TGTGCCAGCAGTTACTCGGCAGGGGGCGCCGAGCAGTACTTC	CASSYSAGGAEQYF
few	TRBV28	NA	TRBJ2-7	TGTGCCAGCAGTTTTGCCAACTCCTACGAGCAGTACTTC	CASSFANSYEQYF
few	TRBV6-1	NA	TRBJ2-2	TGTGCCAGCAGGGGGTGGCAGGGGTACACCGGGGAGCTGTTTTTT	CASRGWQGYTGELFF
NA	TRBV27	NA	TRBJ2-4	TGTGCCAGCAGTCCCGGATCCGGCGCTTGGGGCATTCAGTACTTC	CASSPGSGAWGIQYF
few	TRBV27	TRBD2	TRBJ2-3	TGTGCCAGCAGTTCGGGACTAGCGGGAGATACGCAGTATTTT	CASSSGLAGDTQYF
NA	TRBV7-9	TRBD1	TRBJ1-2	TGTGCCAGCAGCTTATGGGACAGGGATTCGAATGGCTACACCTTC	CASSLWDRDSNGYTF
few	TRBV20-1	TRBD1	TRBJ1-1	TGCAGTGCTAGAGATTGGGGTCAGGGGGCGCGCAGCACTGAAGCTTTCTTT	CSARDWGQGARSTEAFF
NA	TRBV7-3	NA	TRBJ2-7	TGTGCCAGCAGCTTGGATAATTACGGGGTACCTATAGCCTACGAGCAGTACTTC	CASSLDNYGVPIAYEQYF